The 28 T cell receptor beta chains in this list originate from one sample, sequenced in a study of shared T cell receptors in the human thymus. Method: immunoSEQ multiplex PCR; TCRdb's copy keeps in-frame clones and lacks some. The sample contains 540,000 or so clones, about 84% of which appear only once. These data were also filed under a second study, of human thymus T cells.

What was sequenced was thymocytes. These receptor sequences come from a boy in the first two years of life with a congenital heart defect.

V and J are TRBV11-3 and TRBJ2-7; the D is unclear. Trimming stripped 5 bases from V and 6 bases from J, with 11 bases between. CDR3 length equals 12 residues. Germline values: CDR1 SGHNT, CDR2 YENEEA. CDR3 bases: TGTGCCAGCAGCCGGCGCCCAGGCGAGCAGTACTTC. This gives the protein CASSRRPGEQYF. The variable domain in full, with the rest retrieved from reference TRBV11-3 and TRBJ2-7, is EAGVVQSPRYKIIEKKQPVAFWCNPISGHNTLYWYLQNLGQGPELLIRYENEEAVDDSQLPKDRFSAERLKGVDSTLKIQPAELGDSAVYLCASSRRPGEQYFGPGTRLTVT.

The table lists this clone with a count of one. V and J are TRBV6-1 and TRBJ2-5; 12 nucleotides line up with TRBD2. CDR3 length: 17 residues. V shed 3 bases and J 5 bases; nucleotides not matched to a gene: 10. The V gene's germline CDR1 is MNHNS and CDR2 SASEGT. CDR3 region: CASSEASGRAMGETQYF. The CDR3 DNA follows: TGTGCCAGCAGTGAGGCTAGCGGGAGGGCCATGGGGGAGACCCAGTACTTC.

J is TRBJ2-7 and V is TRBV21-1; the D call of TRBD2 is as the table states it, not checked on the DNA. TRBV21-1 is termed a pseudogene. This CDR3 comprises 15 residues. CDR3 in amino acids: CASSRLGAISYEQYF. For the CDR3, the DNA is TGTGCCAGCAGCCGACTAGGGGCCATCTCCTACGAGCAGTACTTC.

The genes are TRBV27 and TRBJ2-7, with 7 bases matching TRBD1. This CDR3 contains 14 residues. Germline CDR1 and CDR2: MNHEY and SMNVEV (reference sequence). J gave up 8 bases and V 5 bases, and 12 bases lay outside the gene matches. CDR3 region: CASSRRDRNVKQYF. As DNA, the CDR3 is TGTGCCAGCAGTCGCCGGGACAGAAACGTCAAGCAGTACTTC.

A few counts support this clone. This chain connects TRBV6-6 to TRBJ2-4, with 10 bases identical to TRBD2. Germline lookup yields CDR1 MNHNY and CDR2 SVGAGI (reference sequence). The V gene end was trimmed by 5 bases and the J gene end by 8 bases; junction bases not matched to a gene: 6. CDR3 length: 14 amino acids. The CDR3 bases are TGTGCCAGCAGTCTAGCGGGAGTCTGGGACATTCAGTACTTC. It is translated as CASSLAGVWDIQYF.

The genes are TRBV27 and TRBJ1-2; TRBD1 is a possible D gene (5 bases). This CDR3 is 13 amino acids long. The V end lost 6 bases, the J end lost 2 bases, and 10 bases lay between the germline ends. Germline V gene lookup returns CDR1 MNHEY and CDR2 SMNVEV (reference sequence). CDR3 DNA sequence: TGTGCCAGCAGGCTGGGGCCAAACTATGGCTACACCTTC. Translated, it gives CASRLGPNYGYTF.

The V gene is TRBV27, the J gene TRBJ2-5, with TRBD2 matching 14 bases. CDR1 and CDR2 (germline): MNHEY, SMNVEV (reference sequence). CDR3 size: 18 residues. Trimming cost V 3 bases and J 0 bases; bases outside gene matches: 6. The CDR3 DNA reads TGTGCCAGCAGTTTTGGGACTAGCGGGAGATCGGACCAAGAGACCCAGTACTTC. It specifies CASSFGTSGRSDQETQYF.

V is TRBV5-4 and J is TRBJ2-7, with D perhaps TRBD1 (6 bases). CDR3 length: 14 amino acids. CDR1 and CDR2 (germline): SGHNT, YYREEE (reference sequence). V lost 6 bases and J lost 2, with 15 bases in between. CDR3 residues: CASTRDKLAYEQYF. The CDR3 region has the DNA TGTGCCAGCACTAGGGACAAATTGGCCTACGAGCAGTACTTC.

As DNA, the CDR3 is TGTGCCATCCGGGACAGGGCCGGTAACTATGGCTACACCTTC. This codes for CAIRDRAGNYGYTF. This chain uses TRBV6-1 with TRBJ1-2; 9 nucleotides match TRBD1. The CDR3 sequence is 14 residues long. Per germline, CDR1 MNHNS and CDR2 SASEGT. After removal of 10 bases from V and 1 base from J, the junction contained 7 bases not matched to a gene.

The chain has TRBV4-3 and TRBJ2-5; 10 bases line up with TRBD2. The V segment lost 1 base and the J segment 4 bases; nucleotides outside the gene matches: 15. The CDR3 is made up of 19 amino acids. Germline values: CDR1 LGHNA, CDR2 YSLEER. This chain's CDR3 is CASSQGNGGGAGGLETQYF. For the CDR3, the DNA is TGCGCCAGCAGCCAAGGCAACGGGGGAGGAGCGGGAGGGCTAGAGACCCAGTACTTC.

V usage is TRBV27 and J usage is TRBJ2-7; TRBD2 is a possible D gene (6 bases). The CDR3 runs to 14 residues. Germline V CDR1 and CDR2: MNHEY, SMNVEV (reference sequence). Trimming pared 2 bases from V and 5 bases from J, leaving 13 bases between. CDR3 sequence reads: CASSLTDGSHEQYF. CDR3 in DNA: TGTGCCAGCAGTTTAACCGACGGGAGCCACGAGCAGTACTTC.

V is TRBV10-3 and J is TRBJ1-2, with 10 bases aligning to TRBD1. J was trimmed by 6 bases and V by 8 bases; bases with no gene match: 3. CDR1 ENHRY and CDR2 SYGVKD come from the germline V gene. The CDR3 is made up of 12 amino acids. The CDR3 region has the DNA TGTGCCATCGACAGGGGGCTAGATGGCTACACCTTC. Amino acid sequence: CAIDRGLDGYTF.

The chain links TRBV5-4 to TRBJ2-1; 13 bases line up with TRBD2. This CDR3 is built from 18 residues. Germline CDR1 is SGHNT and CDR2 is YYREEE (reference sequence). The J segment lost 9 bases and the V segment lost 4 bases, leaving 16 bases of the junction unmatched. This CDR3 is CASSLTTGTSGKGGEQFF. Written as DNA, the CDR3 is TGTGCCAGCAGCCTAACTACCGGGACTAGCGGGAAGGGGGGTGAGCAGTTCTTC. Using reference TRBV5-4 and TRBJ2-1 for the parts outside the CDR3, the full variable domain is ETGVTQSPTHLIKTRGQQVTLRCSSQSGHNTVSWYQQALGQGPQFIFQYYREEENGRGNFPPRFSGLQFPNYSSELNVNALELDDSALYLCASSLTTGTSGKGGEQFFGPGTRLTVL.

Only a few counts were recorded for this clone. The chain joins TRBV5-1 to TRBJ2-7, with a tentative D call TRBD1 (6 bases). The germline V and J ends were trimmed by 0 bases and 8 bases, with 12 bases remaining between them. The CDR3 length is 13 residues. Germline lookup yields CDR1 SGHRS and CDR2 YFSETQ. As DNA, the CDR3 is TGCGCCAGCAGCTTGGGCCGGGACACCAAGCAGTACTTC. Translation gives CASSLGRDTKQYF.

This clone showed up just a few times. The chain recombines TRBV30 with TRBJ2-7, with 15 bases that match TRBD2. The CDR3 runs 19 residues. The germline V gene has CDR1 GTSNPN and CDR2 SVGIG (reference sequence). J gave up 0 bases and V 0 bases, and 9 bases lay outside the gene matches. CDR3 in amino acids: CAWSVAGGLAGGTSYEQYF. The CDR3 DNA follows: TGTGCCTGGAGTGTAGCAGGGGGACTAGCGGGAGGAACCTCCTACGAGCAGTACTTC.

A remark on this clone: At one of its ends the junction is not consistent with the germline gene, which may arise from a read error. DNA for the CDR3: TGTGCTAGCAGCCCCGGGACAGGGGGCGCTGGGGCCAACGTCCTGACTTTC. Encoded protein: CASSPGTGGAGANVLTF. This chain uses TRBV7-7 with TRBJ2-6; 12 nucleotides match TRBD1. Germline CDR1 and CDR2: SSHAT and FNYEAQ (reference sequence). The CDR3 length is 17 residues.

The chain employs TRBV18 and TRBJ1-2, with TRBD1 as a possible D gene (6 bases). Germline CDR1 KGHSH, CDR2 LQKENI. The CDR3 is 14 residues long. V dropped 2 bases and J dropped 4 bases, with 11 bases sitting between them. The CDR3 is CASSPSRGGYGYTF. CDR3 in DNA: TGTGCCAGCTCACCAAGCAGGGGCGGCTATGGCTACACCTTC. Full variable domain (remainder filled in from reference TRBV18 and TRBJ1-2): NAGVMQNPRHLVRRRGQEARLRCSPMKGHSHVYWYRQLPEEGLKFMVYLQKENIIDESGMPKERFSAEFPKEGPSILRIQQVVRGDSAAYFCASSPSRGGYGYTFGSGTRLTVV.

DNA for the CDR3: TGTGCCAGCAGTTCCGCGGGACTCCACGCGGGGAATGAGCAGTTCTTC. This gives the protein CASSSAGLHAGNEQFF. The chain carries TRBV27 and TRBJ2-1; perhaps TRBD2 as D (6 bases). The V end was cut by 4 bases, the J end by 7 bases, with 20 bases between. This CDR3 is built from 16 residues. Germline assignment: CDR1 MNHEY and CDR2 SMNVEV (reference sequence).

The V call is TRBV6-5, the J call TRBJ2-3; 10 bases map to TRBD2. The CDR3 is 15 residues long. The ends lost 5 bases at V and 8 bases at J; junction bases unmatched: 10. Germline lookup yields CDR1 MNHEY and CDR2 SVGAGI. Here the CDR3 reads CASSASGTSDGTQYF. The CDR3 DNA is TGTGCCAGCAGTGCCTCCGGGACTAGCGACGGTACGCAGTATTTT.

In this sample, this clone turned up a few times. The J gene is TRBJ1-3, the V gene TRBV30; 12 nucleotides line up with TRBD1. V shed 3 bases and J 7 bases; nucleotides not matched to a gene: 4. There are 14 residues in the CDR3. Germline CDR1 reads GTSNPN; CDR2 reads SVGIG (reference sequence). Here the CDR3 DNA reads TGTGCCTGGAGGAAGGGACAGGGGGCGAACACCATATATTTT. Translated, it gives CAWRKGQGANTIYF.

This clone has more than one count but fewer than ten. The CDR3: CASREGRAGANVLTF. In nucleotides, the CDR3 is TGTGCCAGCCGCGAGGGCCGGGCTGGGGCCAACGTCCTGACTTTC. The chain combines TRBV6-5 with TRBJ2-6; a possible D gene is TRBD2 (5 bases). Trimming removed 8 bases at V and 2 bases at J, with 13 bases between. The CDR3 consists of 15 residues. CDR1 and CDR2 from the germline V gene are MNHEY and SVGAGI.

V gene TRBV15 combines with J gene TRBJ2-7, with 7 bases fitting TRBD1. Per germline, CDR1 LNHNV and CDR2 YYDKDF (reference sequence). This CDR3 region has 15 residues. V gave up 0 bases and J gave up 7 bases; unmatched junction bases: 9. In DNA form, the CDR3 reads TGTGCCACCAGCAGAGAGCGTCAGGGGGTGATTGAGCAGTACTTC. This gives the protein CATSRERQGVIEQYF.

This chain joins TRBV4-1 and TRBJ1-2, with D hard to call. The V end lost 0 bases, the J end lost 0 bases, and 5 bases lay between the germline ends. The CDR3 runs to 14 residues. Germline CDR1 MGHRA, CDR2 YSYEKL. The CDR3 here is CASSQDLSNYGYTF. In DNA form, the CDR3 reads TGCGCCAGCAGCCAAGATCTCTCTAACTATGGCTACACCTTC.

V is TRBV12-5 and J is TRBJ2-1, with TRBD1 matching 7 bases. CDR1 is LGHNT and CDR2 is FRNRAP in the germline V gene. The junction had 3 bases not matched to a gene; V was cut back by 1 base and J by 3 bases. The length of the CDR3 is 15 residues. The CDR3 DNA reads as TGTGCTAGTGGTTTGGCGACAGGGCACTACAATGAGCAGTTCTTC. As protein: CASGLATGHYNEQFF.

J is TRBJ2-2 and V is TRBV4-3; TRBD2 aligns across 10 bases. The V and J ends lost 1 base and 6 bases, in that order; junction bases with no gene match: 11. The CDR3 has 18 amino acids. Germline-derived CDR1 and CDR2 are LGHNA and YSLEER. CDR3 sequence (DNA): TGCGCCAGCAGCCAAGTTCCGAGCGGGAGGGCCCTCGCCGGGGAGCTGTTTTTT. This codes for CASSQVPSGRALAGELFF.

The CDR3 DNA follows: TGTGCCAGCAGCTCCCGACTAGCGGGACCCTACGAGCAGTACTTC. Translated, it gives CASSSRLAGPYEQYF. The chain has TRBV28 and TRBJ2-7, with 11 nucleotides matching TRBD2. V lost 6 bases to trimming and J lost 2 bases; unmatched junction nucleotides: 6. The CDR3 has 15 residues. The germline CDR1 and CDR2 sequences are MDHEN and SYDVKM.

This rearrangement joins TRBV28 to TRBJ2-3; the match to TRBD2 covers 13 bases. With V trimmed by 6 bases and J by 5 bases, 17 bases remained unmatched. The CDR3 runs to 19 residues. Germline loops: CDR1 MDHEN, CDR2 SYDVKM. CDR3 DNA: TGTGCCAGCAGCACTAGGGTCGGGACTAGCGGGACCCTGGGAGATACGCAGTATTTT. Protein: CASSTRVGTSGTLGDTQYF. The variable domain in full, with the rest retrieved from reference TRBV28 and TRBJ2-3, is DVKVTQSSRYLVKRTGEKVFLECVQDMDHENMFWYRQDPGLGLRLIYFSYDVKMKEKGDIPEGYSVSREKKERFSLILESASTNQTSMYLCASSTRVGTSGTLGDTQYFGPGTRLTVL.

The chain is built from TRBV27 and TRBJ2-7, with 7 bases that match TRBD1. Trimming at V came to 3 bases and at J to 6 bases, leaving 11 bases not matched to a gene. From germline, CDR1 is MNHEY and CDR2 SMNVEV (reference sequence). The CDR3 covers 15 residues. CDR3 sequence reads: CASSLPDRVEVEQYF. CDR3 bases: TGTGCCAGCAGTTTGCCCGACAGGGTAGAGGTCGAGCAGTACTTC.